This T cell receptor (beta chain) was found in a study of blood T cells in healthy people across ages. On this clonotype: Its specificity is not known.

V trimming: 5 bases; J trimming: 3 bases; junction bases outside the gene matches: 13. This CDR3 has 18 amino acids. Combining a sample-barcoded 5' primer with a J-beta primer mix, a second PCR ran for roughly 7 to 12 cycles. Each of the cDNA molecules was tagged by a template-switch adaptor with 12 random nucleotides. TCRdb used MiXCR to reprocess the 5' RACE reads, holding one entry per CDR3 protein. The sample holds 650,000 to 1,000,000 distinct CDR3 sequences, about 36% seen once. Overall study results and limits: Since the PBMCs were unsorted, naive and antigen-experienced cells could not be conclusively compared.

Material for sequencing was blood. The genes are TRBV12-3 or TRBV12-4 and TRBJ2-1; 10 nucleotides align to TRBD2. The receptor was derived from a man between 18 and 35 years old in good health. CDR3 DNA: TGTGCCAGCAGTCCCCGGGGTGAACTAGCGGGGTACTACAATGAGCAGTTCTTC. Amino acids: CASSPRGELAGYYNEQFF.